The 20 T cell receptor beta chains presented below share a single source sample, sequenced in a study of cytomegalovirus exposure and HLA in healthy donors. The assay was immunoSEQ multiplex PCR, and TCRdb's table has in-frame clones only and misses some. The table includes some 270,000 clones, about 86% detected once. The sequenced material came from PBMCs. The receptors originated from a woman younger than 35 in good health and CMV-seronegative.

V is TRBV27 and J is TRBJ1-4, with 7 bases identical to TRBD1. This CDR3 contains 15 residues. CDR1 is MNHEY and CDR2 is SMNVEV in the germline V gene (reference sequence). V shed 8 bases, J shed 8 bases, and the junction held 14 bases outside the gene matches. CDR3 region: CASGQQGSLPEKLFF. In DNA, the CDR3 is TGTGCCAGCGGACAACAGGGGTCGCTACCGGAAAAACTGTTTTTT. Full variable domain (outside the CDR3, taken from reference TRBV27 and TRBJ1-4): EAQVTQNPRYLITVTGKKLTVTCSQNMNHEYMSWYRQDPGLGLRQIYYSMNVEVTDKGDVPEGYKVSRKEKRNFPLILESPSPNQTSLYFCASGQQGSLPEKLFFGSGTQLSVL.

This sequence joins TRBV7-6 and TRBJ2-1; 7 bases align to TRBD1. The CDR3 is 14 residues long. Losses at the gene ends were 3 bases for V and 7 bases for J; bases not matched to a gene: 6. CDR1 is SGHVS and CDR2 is FNYEAQ in the germline V gene. The CDR3 nucleotides read TGTGCCAGCAGCTTCCCACAGGGGAGAAATGAGCAGTTCTTC. This sequence encodes CASSFPQGRNEQFF.

Only one count was recorded for this clone. The chain is built from TRBV9 and TRBJ1-1, with TRBD1 as a possible D gene (6 bases). The ends were cut back, 0 bases at V and 11 bases at J, with 14 bases in the middle. Looked up from germline, CDR1 is SGDLS and CDR2 is YYNGEE. The CDR3 has 13 residues. The CDR3 nucleotides are TGTGCCAGCAGCGTAGCTAGCAGGGGAGCGGCTTTCTTT. Translation: CASSVASRGAAFF.

The chain couples TRBV5-1 to TRBJ2-1, with TRBD1 as a possible D gene (5 bases). V lost 0 bases and J lost 9, with 13 bases in between. CDR1 and CDR2 (germline): SGHRS, YFSETQ. CDR3 length equals 14 residues. CDR3 region: CASSLVGLVSEQFF. The CDR3 DNA reads TGCGCCAGCAGCTTGGTGGGGCTGGTGAGTGAGCAGTTCTTC. Combining the CDR3 with reference TRBV5-1 and TRBJ2-1 gives the whole variable domain KAGVTQTPRYLIKTRGQQVTLSCSPISGHRSVSWYQQTPGQGLQFLFEYFSETQRNKGNFPGRFSGRQFSNSRSEMNVSTLELGDSALYLCASSLVGLVSEQFFGPGTRLTVL.

The chain uses TRBV4-1 and TRBJ2-7; weak D call: TRBD1 (5 bases). CDR1 is MGHRA and CDR2 is YSYEKL in the germline V gene. This CDR3 spans 15 amino acids. The ends were cut back, 4 bases at V and 3 bases at J, with 16 bases in the middle. The CDR3 spells CASSRAVDRIYEQYF. As DNA, the CDR3 is TGCGCCAGCAGCCGTGCTGTTGACAGAATCTACGAGCAGTACTTC.

CDR3 coding DNA: TGCGCCAGCAGCCACCCGGGACAGGGGGCCACCTACGAGCAGTACTTC. Its protein is CASSHPGQGATYEQYF. The chain couples TRBV4-1 to TRBJ2-7; 12 bases map to TRBD1. The J segment lost 2 bases and the V segment lost 3 bases, leaving 5 bases of the junction unmatched. The CDR3 is 16 amino acids. Germline-derived CDR1 and CDR2 are MGHRA and YSYEKL.

This clone was observed a single time. The CDR3 bases are TGCGCCAGCAGCTTGACTAGCGGGAGAGAATCTGAGCAGTTCTTC. Amino acids: CASSLTSGRESEQFF. The chain combines TRBV5-1 with TRBJ2-1; TRBD2 matches 11 bases. CDR3 length: 15 amino acids. V was clipped by 1 base and J by 9 bases; unmatched bases: 6. The V gene's germline CDR1 is SGHRS and CDR2 YFSETQ.

The chain couples TRBV27 to TRBJ2-7, with 10 bases aligning to TRBD1. The CDR3 has 14 residues. With V trimmed by 5 bases and J by 4 bases, 5 bases remained unmatched. CDR1 is MNHEY, CDR2 SMNVEV, per germline (reference sequence). This CDR3 is CASSERQGAYEQYF. DNA of the CDR3: TGTGCCAGCAGTGAACGACAGGGGGCGTACGAGCAGTACTTC.

This clone was counted once. V gene TRBV10-1 combines with J gene TRBJ2-5; the match to TRBD2 covers 7 bases. The CDR3 length is 14 residues. In germline, CDR1 is WNHNN, CDR2 SYGVQD (reference sequence). The V and J ends lost 3 bases and 1 base, in that order; junction bases with no gene match: 2. CDR3 sequence: CASSDGGGQETQYF. The CDR3 DNA is TGCGCCAGCAGTGACGGCGGGGGCCAAGAGACCCAGTACTTC.

The rearrangement links TRBV29-1 to TRBJ1-4, with 9 bases that match TRBD1. CDR1 is SQVTM, CDR2 ANQGSEA, per germline. The CDR3 covers 16 residues. V lost 4 bases and J lost 6; bases outside the gene matches: 12. CDR3 loop: CSVANRDRDSDEKLFF. Here the CDR3 DNA reads TGCAGCGTTGCTAACCGGGACAGGGACTCGGATGAAAAACTGTTTTTT. Drawing the rest from reference TRBV29-1 and TRBJ1-4, the complete variable domain is SAVISQKPSRDICQRGTSLTIQCQVDSQVTMMFWYRQQPGQSLTLIATANQGSEATYESGFVIDKFPISRPNLTFSTLTVSNMSPEDSSIYLCSVANRDRDSDEKLFFGSGTQLSVL.

The rearrangement joins TRBV2 to TRBJ2-5; 8 nucleotides line up with TRBD2. This CDR3 contains 15 residues. The junction had 7 bases not matched to a gene; V was cut back by 6 bases and J by 1 base. The V gene's germline CDR1 is SNHLY and CDR2 FYNNEI. The CDR3 region has the DNA TGTGCCAGCAGCGATCGCGGGGGGCCCCAAGAGACCCAGTACTTC. Amino acid sequence: CASSDRGGPQETQYF.

Comments on this clone: Other DNA sequences within the sample encode an identical CDR3. The chain is built from TRBV4-3 and TRBJ2-7, with 7 bases that match TRBD1. CDR1 is LGHNA and CDR2 is YSLEER in the germline V gene. The V gene end was trimmed by 1 base and the J gene end by 0 bases; junction bases not matched to a gene: 0. This CDR3 contains 14 residues. CDR3 in amino acids: CASSQGQGSYEQYF. In DNA form, the CDR3 reads TGCGCCAGCAGCCAAGGACAGGGCTCCTACGAGCAGTACTTC.

The chain employs TRBV9 and TRBJ2-7; D not certain. The germline V gene encodes CDR1 SGDLS and CDR2 YYNGEE. Trimming shortened V by 3 bases and J by 5 bases, and 9 bases separated the two germline ends. The CDR3 contains 12 residues. CDR3 sequence: CASSGHKNEQYF. The CDR3 region has the DNA TGTGCCAGCAGCGGTCACAAGAACGAGCAGTACTTC.

The gene calls are TRBV7-2 and TRBJ2-7; no firm D call. V lost 1 base to trimming and J lost 3 bases, with 10 bases between them. CDR1 is SGHTA and CDR2 is FQGNSA in the germline V gene. The CDR3 is 14 residues long. The CDR3 loop is CASSLETDFYEQYF. CDR3 bases: TGTGCCAGCAGCTTAGAAACTGATTTCTACGAGCAGTACTTC.

The rearrangement links TRBV28 to TRBJ2-7; 12 bases agree with TRBD2. The CDR3 covers 17 residues. V lost 6 bases, J lost 0 bases, and 9 bases stayed unmatched. Germline-derived CDR1 and CDR2 are MDHEN and SYDVKM. This CDR3 reads CASSKNGLAGYSYEQYF. CDR3 nucleotides: TGTGCCAGCAGCAAAAACGGACTAGCGGGATACTCCTACGAGCAGTACTTC.

The V and J genes are TRBV27 and TRBJ1-1; 7 nucleotides line up with TRBD1. V shed 5 bases, J shed 4 bases, and the junction held 13 bases outside the gene matches. Germline CDR1 is MNHEY and CDR2 is SMNVEV (reference sequence). The CDR3 consists of 16 residues. This chain's CDR3 is CASSRIQGPPLTEAFF. CDR3 bases: TGTGCCAGCAGTCGTATACAGGGGCCACCTCTCACTGAAGCTTTCTTT.

The chain is built from TRBV19 and TRBJ2-7; 8 nucleotides line up with TRBD1. V dropped 4 bases and J dropped 2; count of bases not matched to a gene: 4. This CDR3 spans 14 amino acids. The V gene's germline CDR1 is LNHDA and CDR2 SQIVND (reference sequence). This chain's CDR3 is CASSTGQGAYEQYF. The CDR3 coding sequence is TGTGCCAGTAGTACCGGACAGGGAGCCTACGAGCAGTACTTC.

CDR3 in DNA: TGTGCCAGCAGTGACTCAGGGGGAGCGGGGGAGACCCAGTACTTC. Translation gives CASSDSGGAGETQYF. The V call is TRBV6-4, the J call TRBJ2-5, with a tentative D call TRBD2 (7 bases). CDR1 is MRHNA and CDR2 is SNTAGT in the germline V gene. This CDR3 comprises 15 residues. V lost 0 bases to trimming and J lost 5 bases, with 13 bases between them.

In regard to this clone: At one end, the junction sequence differs from germline, possibly due to a read error. The V gene is TRBV5-1, the J gene TRBJ2-5; tentative D call: TRBD2 (6 bases). This CDR3 has 14 residues. The germline gives CDR1 SGHRS, CDR2 YFSETQ. CDR3 sequence (DNA): TGCGCCAGCAGCCCGGAGGGGCCCAAAGAGGCCCAGTACTTC. Translated, it gives CASSPEGPKEAQYF.

The chain employs TRBV28 and TRBJ2-7; 8 positions match TRBD1. The CDR3 runs 16 residues. The ends lost 2 bases at V and 3 bases at J; junction bases unmatched: 9. Germline assignment: CDR1 MDHEN and CDR2 SYDVKM. CDR3 coding DNA: TGTGCCAGCAGTTTACGAAGGACAGGGCCACTCTACGAGCAGTACTTC. Its translation: CASSLRRTGPLYEQYF.